The next 20 T cell receptor beta chains were all read from a single sample in a study of CXCR3-negative and CXCR3-positive naive CD8 T cells. Study-wide results and limits: TRB CDR3s of CXCR3-positive naive cells were more hydrophobic than those of CXCR3-negative naive cells.

These receptors are not linked to any known antigen. All TRB cDNA libraries came from 5' RACE performed with UMI labels. TCRdb reanalyzed the 5' RACE reads and collapses them to one entry per CDR3 protein, without DNA. The table for this sample gives some 150,000 distinct CDR3 sequences. Sequenced: naive CXCR3+ CD8+ T cells from blood. Described subset: CD45RO-CCR7+CD27+CD95- naive CD8+ T cells expressing CXCR3 (TNR3+). The receptors were gathered from a human donor in good health. Some clones in this sample may be carry-over from other donors' samples.

The chain combines TRBV12-3 or TRBV12-4 with TRBJ2-1; TCRdb outputs TRBD2, but without DNA this stays unchecked. The CDR3 has 17 residues. Here the CDR3 reads CASRTTLAPGPYNEQFF.

J is TRBJ2-1 and V is TRBV19; no DNA is available, so the TRBD2 call from TCRdb remains unchecked. CDR3 size: 15 residues. Germline CDR1 is LNHDA and CDR2 is SQIVND (reference sequence). The CDR3 protein is CASSISAGTYNEQFF.

This chain links TRBV9 with TRBJ2-5; there is no DNA to check the TCRdb D call of TRBD2. The CDR3 is made up of 17 amino acids. Germline CDR1 SGDLS, CDR2 YYNGEE. The CDR3: CASSQRDSGGPLETQYF.

The chain joins TRBV7-9 to TRBJ2-7; TCRdb's D gene call, TRBD1, goes unchecked for lack of DNA. The CDR3 sequence is 12 residues long. In germline, CDR1 is SEHNR, CDR2 FQNEAQ (reference sequence). The CDR3 region is CASSRQPSEQYF.

The chain combines TRBV5-1 with TRBJ1-2; the D call of TRBD1 rests on TCRdb alone, since no DNA is present to check it. There are 14 residues in the CDR3. CDR1 is SGHRS, CDR2 YFSETQ, per germline. The CDR3 protein is CASSSRTGDYGYTF.

CDR3 protein: CASSRDWRYQETQYF. The gene calls are TRBV28 and TRBJ2-5; checking the TCRdb D call of TRBD2 is not possible without DNA. This CDR3 has 15 residues. Per the germline V gene, CDR1 is MDHEN and CDR2 is SYDVKM.

V and J are TRBV28 and TRBJ2-7; TCRdb proposes TRBD1, but this gene call is untestable without DNA. Germline CDR1 reads MDHEN; CDR2 reads SYDVKM. The CDR3 runs 15 residues. CDR3 region: CASSLRVTGRYEQYF.

The CDR3 here is CASATGGVQETQYF. J is TRBJ2-5 and V is TRBV7-9; with no DNA, the TCRdb D assignment of TRBD1 cannot be verified. CDR3 length equals 14 residues. Germline V lookup: CDR1 SEHNR, CDR2 FQNEAQ (reference sequence).

J is TRBJ2-7 and V is TRBV5-5. This CDR3 has 13 residues. Germline CDR1 SGHKS, CDR2 YYEKEE (reference sequence). The CDR3: CASSLVPGYEQYF.

This chain joins TRBV23-1 and TRBJ2-1; there is no DNA to check the TCRdb D call of TRBD1. TRBV23-1 counts as an open reading frame of uncertain function. This CDR3 has 13 amino acids. CDR3 protein: CASSQGGTGKGGF.

V usage is TRBV12-3 or TRBV12-4 and J usage is TRBJ1-2. This CDR3 spans 12 amino acids. The CDR3 loop reads CASSLGPVGYTF.

The CDR3 is CASRGSGVYNEQFF. The chain combines TRBV27 with TRBJ2-1; there is no DNA to check the TCRdb D call of TRBD2. Germline CDR1 and CDR2: MNHEY and SMNVEV (reference sequence). The CDR3 has 14 residues.

The V gene is TRBV7-9, the J gene TRBJ1-6. Germline V gene lookup returns CDR1 SEHNR and CDR2 FQNEAQ (reference sequence). The length of the CDR3 is 12 residues. The CDR3 sequence is CASSLGTSPLHF.

The chain links TRBV6-2 or TRBV6-3 to TRBJ2-3; the TCRdb D gene call, TRBD2, has no DNA to confirm it. Germline assignment: CDR1 MNHEY and CDR2 SVGEGT. CDR3 length: 15 residues. The CDR3 region is CASRPGLVVADTQYF.

The chain uses TRBV2 and TRBJ2-4. The CDR3 covers 15 residues. Germline loops: CDR1 SNHLY, CDR2 FYNNEI. CDR3 sequence: CASSEGRAVGNIQYF.

The J gene is TRBJ2-1, the V gene TRBV6-5; TCRdb selects TRBD1, and the lack of DNA leaves this call unchecked. This CDR3 region has 13 residues. Germline V gives CDR1 MNHEY, CDR2 SVGAGI. This CDR3 reads CASSFLGSDEQFF.

This CDR3 reads CASMNRGRETQYF. The chain has TRBV6-6 and TRBJ2-5; TCRdb lists TRBD1, though no DNA is available to test this call. CDR1 and CDR2 (germline): MNHNY, SVGAGI (reference sequence). The length of the CDR3 is 13 residues.

CDR3: CSAIKAGYGYTF. V usage is TRBV20-1 and J usage is TRBJ1-2. Germline-derived CDR1 and CDR2 are DFQATT and SNEGSKA (reference sequence). This CDR3 has 12 residues.

The chain joins TRBV6-6 to TRBJ2-5. CDR1 and CDR2 (germline): MNHNY, SVGAGI (reference sequence). This CDR3 has 13 residues. CDR3 amino acids: CASSYFGQETQYF.

V and J are TRBV7-9 and TRBJ2-5; TCRdb picks TRBD2, but there is no DNA to check that call. CDR3 size: 14 residues. Germline lookup yields CDR1 SEHNR and CDR2 FQNEAQ (reference sequence). CDR3 loop: CASTPSAPVETQYF.